The clone carrying this TCR beta chain came up many times. This record comes from a study of T-cell reconstitution after alpha-beta-depleted transplantation in children. Germline CDR1 is SGDLS and CDR2 is YYNGEE. CDR3 length: 18 amino acids. Losses at the gene ends were 0 bases for V and 2 bases for J; bases not matched to a gene: 7. During its preparation, the TCRbeta library received unique molecular identifiers. TCRdb re-analysed the PCR reads in MiXCR, keeping a single row per CDR3 protein. The sample has 440,000 or so distinct CDR3 sequences, approximately 11% seen once; the top ten hold roughly 5.1%.

Sample: PBMCs from the stem cell graft donor, taken from the stem cell graft. The source is a human donor who donated a stem cell graft to a child with acute myeloid leukemia. The chain couples TRBV9 to TRBJ1-4; 10 nucleotides line up with TRBD1. CDR3: CASSVGRGTGATNEKLFF. The CDR3 DNA reads as TGTGCCAGCAGCGTAGGACGTGGGACAGGGGCCACTAATGAAAAACTGTTTTTT.